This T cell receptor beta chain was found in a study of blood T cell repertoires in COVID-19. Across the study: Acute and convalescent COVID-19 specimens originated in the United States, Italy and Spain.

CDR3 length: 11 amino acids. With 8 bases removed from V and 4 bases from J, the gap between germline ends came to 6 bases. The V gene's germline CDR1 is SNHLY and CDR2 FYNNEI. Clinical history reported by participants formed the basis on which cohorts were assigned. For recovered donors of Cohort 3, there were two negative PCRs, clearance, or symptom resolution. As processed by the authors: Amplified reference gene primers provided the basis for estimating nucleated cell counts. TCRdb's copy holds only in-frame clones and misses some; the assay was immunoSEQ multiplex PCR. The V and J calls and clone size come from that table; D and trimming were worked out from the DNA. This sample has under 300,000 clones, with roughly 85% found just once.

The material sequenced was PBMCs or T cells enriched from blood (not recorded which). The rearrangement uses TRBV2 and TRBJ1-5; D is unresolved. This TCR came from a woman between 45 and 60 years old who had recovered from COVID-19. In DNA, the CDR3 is TGTGCCAGCGGAGAAAATCAGCCCCAGCATTTT. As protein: CASGENQPQHF.